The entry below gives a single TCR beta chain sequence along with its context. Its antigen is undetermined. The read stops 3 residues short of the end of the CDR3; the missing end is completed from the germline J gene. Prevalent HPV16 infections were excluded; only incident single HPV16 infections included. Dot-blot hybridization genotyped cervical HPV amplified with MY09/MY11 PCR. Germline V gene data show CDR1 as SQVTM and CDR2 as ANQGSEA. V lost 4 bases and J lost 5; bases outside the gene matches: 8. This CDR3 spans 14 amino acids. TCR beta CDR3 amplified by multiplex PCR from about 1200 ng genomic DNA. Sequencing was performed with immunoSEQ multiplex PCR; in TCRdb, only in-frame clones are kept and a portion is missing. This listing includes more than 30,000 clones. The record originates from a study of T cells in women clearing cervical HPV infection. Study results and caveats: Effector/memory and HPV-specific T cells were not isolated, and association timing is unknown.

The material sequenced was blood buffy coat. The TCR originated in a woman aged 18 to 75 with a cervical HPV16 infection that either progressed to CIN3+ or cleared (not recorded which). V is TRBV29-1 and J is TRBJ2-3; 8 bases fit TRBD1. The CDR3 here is CSVVSRGHGDTQYF. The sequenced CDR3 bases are TGCAGCGTTGTCTCCAGGGGGCATGGAGATACG.